Ten or more counts support the clone carrying this TCR beta chain. Its cognate antigen is unknown. This entry is derived from a study of T-cell reconstitution after alpha-beta-depleted transplantation in children. This CDR3 has 14 residues. Germline lookup yields CDR1 DFQATT and CDR2 SNEGSKA (reference sequence). V dropped 2 bases and J dropped 0; count of bases not matched to a gene: 3. Whole-study findings and limits: The authors attributed T-cell counts and diversity one year after transplant mostly to newly produced T cells. Reportedly, roughly two months post-transplant, alpha-beta T cells arose from several hundred expanded graft clones.

Unique molecular identifiers were incorporated into the prepared TCRbeta library. TCRdb re-analysed the PCR reads in MiXCR, keeping a single row per CDR3 protein. Here the sample spans 580,000 or so distinct CDR3 sequences, 23% being singletons. The V call is TRBV20-1, the J call TRBJ1-1, with 7 bases that match TRBD1. Sequencing used PBMCs, mostly from graft donor cells, obtained 360 days after TCRalphabeta/CD19-depleted stem cell transplant. This receptor was obtained from a boy younger than two who had a stem cell transplant for acute myeloid leukemia, so the T cells may come from the graft donor. The CDR3 sequence: CSARKTGVNTEAFF. The CDR3 DNA follows: TGCAGTGCTAGAAAAACAGGGGTGAACACTGAAGCTTTCTTT.